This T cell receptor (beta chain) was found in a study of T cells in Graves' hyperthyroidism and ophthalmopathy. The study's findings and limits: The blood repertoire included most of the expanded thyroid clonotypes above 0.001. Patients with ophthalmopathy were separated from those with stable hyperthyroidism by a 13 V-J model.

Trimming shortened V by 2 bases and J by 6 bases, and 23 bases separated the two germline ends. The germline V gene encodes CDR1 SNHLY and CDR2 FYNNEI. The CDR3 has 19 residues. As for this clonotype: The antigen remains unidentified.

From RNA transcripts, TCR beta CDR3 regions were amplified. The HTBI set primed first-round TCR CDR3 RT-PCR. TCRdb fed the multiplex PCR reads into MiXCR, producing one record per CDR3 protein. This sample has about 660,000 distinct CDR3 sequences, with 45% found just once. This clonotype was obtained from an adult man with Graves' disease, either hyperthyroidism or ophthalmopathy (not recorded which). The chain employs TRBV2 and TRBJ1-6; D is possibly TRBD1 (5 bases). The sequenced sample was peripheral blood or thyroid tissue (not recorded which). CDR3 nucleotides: TGTGCCAGCAGTGAAAAGGGCAGGGCAGGAGACCTTACTAATTCACCCCTCCACTTT. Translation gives CASSEKGRAGDLTNSPLHF. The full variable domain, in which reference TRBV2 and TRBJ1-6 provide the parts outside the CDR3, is EPEVTQTPSHQVTQMGQEVILRCVPISNHLYFYWYRQILGQKVEFLVSFYNNEISEKSEIFDDQFSVERPDGSNFTLKIRSTKLEDSAMYFCASSEKGRAGDLTNSPLHFGNGTRLTVT.